This is a list of T cell receptor beta chains from one sample in a study of T cell responses to AZD1222 COVID-19 vaccine. Here immunoSEQ multiplex PCR was the method, and the copy in TCRdb shows in-frame clones only, minus some. The sample holds about 73,000 clones, 75% to 90% seen once. The sequences come from peripheral blood, collected 28 days after the second AZD1222 dose. The source is an adult who received the AZD1222 COVID-19 vaccine. Each CDR3 is given with its conserved first and last residue. D genes are given only for firm matches. Size values are once, few and many counts, or a class for expanded clones, and some rows have none.

D gene: -; clone size: -; J gene: TRBJ2-4; V gene: TRBV28; CDR3 DNA: TGTGCCAGCAGCAAAAGGGCCAACGAGAAAAACATTCAGTACTTC; CDR3 protein: CASSKRANEKNIQYF
D gene: -; clone size: -; J gene: TRBJ1-3; V gene: TRBV9; CDR3 DNA: TGTGCCAGCAGCGTAAAAGCCGGCTTGAGCTCTGGAAACACCATATATTTT; CDR3 protein: CASSVKAGLSSGNTIYF
D gene: TRBD1; clone size: -; J gene: TRBJ2-7; V gene: TRBV7-2; CDR3 DNA: TGTGCCAGCAGCTGGGACAGGGGGCGCGGATCGTACGAGCAGTACTTC; CDR3 protein: CASSWDRGRGSYEQYF
D gene: -; clone size: -; J gene: TRBJ2-2; V gene: TRBV24-1; CDR3 DNA: TGTGCCACCAGAGGGGAGGCGGAGCTGTTTTTT; CDR3 protein: CATRGEAELFF
D gene: TRBD1; clone size: -; J gene: TRBJ1-6; V gene: TRBV6-5; CDR3 DNA: TGTGCCAGCAGTTACGCAGGGGGCGATTCACCCCTCCACTTT; CDR3 protein: CASSYAGGDSPLHF
D gene: -; clone size: few; J gene: TRBJ1-1; V gene: TRBV12-3/TRBV12-4; CDR3 DNA: TGTGCCAGCAGTTTGGGCAAGTTGCAAGCTTTCTTT; CDR3 protein: CASSLGKLQAFF
D gene: -; clone size: -; J gene: TRBJ2-7; V gene: TRBV27; CDR3 DNA: TGTGCCAGCAGTTTATTTCGGGGGCTAAGCTCCTACGAGCAGTACTTC; CDR3 protein: CASSLFRGLSSYEQYF
D gene: TRBD2; clone size: -; J gene: TRBJ2-3; V gene: TRBV2; CDR3 DNA: TGTGCCAGCAAACGACTAGCGGGGGGGAGCACAGATACGCAGTATTTT; CDR3 protein: CASKRLAGGSTDTQYF
D gene: TRBD2; clone size: -; J gene: TRBJ2-5; V gene: TRBV10-1; CDR3 DNA: TGCGCCAGCAGTGATCTCGGCGGGGGAGAGACCCAGTACTTC; CDR3 protein: CASSDLGGGETQYF
D gene: -; clone size: -; J gene: TRBJ2-2; V gene: TRBV5-1; CDR3 DNA: TGCGCCAGCAGCTTGGCCGGGCAGATCGCCGGGGAGCTGTTTTTT; CDR3 protein: CASSLAGQIAGELFF
D gene: -; clone size: -; J gene: TRBJ1-2; V gene: TRBV19; CDR3 DNA: TGTGCCAGTAGTATAGATTATGGCTACACCTTC; CDR3 protein: CASSIDYGYTF
D gene: TRBD2; clone size: -; J gene: TRBJ2-3; V gene: TRBV24-1; CDR3 DNA: TGTGCCACCAGTGACCGGACTAGCGCTACCACAGATACGCAGTATTTT; CDR3 protein: CATSDRTSATTDTQYF
D gene: TRBD1; clone size: -; J gene: TRBJ2-3; V gene: TRBV24-1; CDR3 DNA: TGTGCCACCAGTGATTTAAGTTACAGGGGCAAGGGAACAGATACGCAGTATTTT; CDR3 protein: CATSDLSYRGKGTDTQYF
D gene: TRBD2; clone size: few; J gene: TRBJ2-7; V gene: TRBV2; CDR3 DNA: TGTGCCAGAAAAAGGGAGGGCGACGAGCAGTACTTC; CDR3 protein: CARKREGDEQYF
D gene: TRBD1; clone size: -; J gene: TRBJ2-7; V gene: TRBV4-1; CDR3 DNA: TGCGCCAGCAGCCACCCCAATCCGGGACAGGGGGGCTACGAGCAGTACTTC; CDR3 protein: CASSHPNPGQGGYEQYF
D gene: -; clone size: -; J gene: TRBJ2-3; V gene: TRBV5-1; CDR3 DNA: TGCGCCAGCAGCGGGGGCCTGATCACAGATACGCAGTATTTT; CDR3 protein: CASSGGLITDTQYF
D gene: -; clone size: -; J gene: TRBJ2-2; V gene: TRBV28; CDR3 DNA: TGTGCCAGCAGTCAAACCACAAACACCGGGGAGCTGTTTTTT; CDR3 protein: CASSQTTNTGELFF
D gene: -; clone size: -; J gene: TRBJ2-5; V gene: TRBV20-1; CDR3 DNA: TGCAGTGCTAGTAGGGCGGGGGAGACCCAGTACTTC; CDR3 protein: CSASRAGETQYF
D gene: -; clone size: -; J gene: TRBJ2-7; V gene: TRBV20-1; CDR3 DNA: TGCAGTGCTAGTTACAGTCTCGAGCAGTACTTC; CDR3 protein: CSASYSLEQYF
D gene: -; clone size: -; J gene: TRBJ2-3; V gene: TRBV4-1; CDR3 DNA: TGCGCCAGCAGCCCGGGTGGGGCTAACACAGATACGCAGTATTTT; CDR3 protein: CASSPGGANTDTQYF
D gene: -; clone size: -; J gene: TRBJ1-2; V gene: TRBV29-1; CDR3 DNA: TGCAGCGTTGACGGGACCCTAGGTTACACCTTC; CDR3 protein: CSVDGTLGYTF
D gene: TRBD1; clone size: -; J gene: TRBJ2-7; V gene: TRBV19; CDR3 DNA: TGTGCCAGTGGCCAGGGGGCCTCCTACGAGCAGTACTTC; CDR3 protein: CASGQGASYEQYF
D gene: TRBD2; clone size: -; J gene: TRBJ2-1; V gene: TRBV27; CDR3 DNA: TGTGCCAGCAGCGGACTAGCGGGAGGTAATGAGCAGTTCTTC; CDR3 protein: CASSGLAGGNEQFF
D gene: -; clone size: once; J gene: TRBJ2-3; V gene: TRBV5-1; CDR3 DNA: TGCGCCAGCAGCCCGGGGCTAGATACGCAGTATTTT; CDR3 protein: CASSPGLDTQYF
D gene: -; clone size: -; J gene: TRBJ2-1; V gene: TRBV27; CDR3 DNA: TGTGCCAGCAGGGATGCGGGACAAACCAATGAGCAGTTCTTC; CDR3 protein: CASRDAGQTNEQFF
D gene: TRBD2; clone size: -; J gene: TRBJ2-3; V gene: TRBV19; CDR3 DNA: TGTGCCAGTAGTATGACTAGCGGGACCGGTAGCACAGATACGCAGTATTTT; CDR3 protein: CASSMTSGTGSTDTQYF
D gene: -; clone size: -; J gene: TRBJ2-2; V gene: TRBV15; CDR3 DNA: TGTGCCACCAGCAGAGATCGGCTTAACACCGGGGAGCTGTTTTTT; CDR3 protein: CATSRDRLNTGELFF
D gene: -; clone size: -; J gene: TRBJ1-2; V gene: TRBV4-1; CDR3 DNA: TGCGCCAGCAGCCAAGAGTGGTCACAGGGACCAAACTATGGCTACACCTTC; CDR3 protein: CASSQEWSQGPNYGYTF
D gene: -; clone size: -; J gene: TRBJ2-3; V gene: TRBV20-1; CDR3 DNA: TGCAGTGCTAGTCTTCCCGGGAGATCCGATACGCAGTATTTT; CDR3 protein: CSASLPGRSDTQYF
D gene: TRBD2; clone size: -; J gene: TRBJ2-5; V gene: TRBV11-2; CDR3 DNA: TGTGCCAGCAGCTTAGGACTAGCGGGGGTGAAGGAGACCCAGTACTTC; CDR3 protein: CASSLGLAGVKETQYF
D gene: TRBD1; clone size: -; J gene: TRBJ2-1; V gene: TRBV6-5; CDR3 DNA: TGTGCCAGCAGTCCGGTGACAGGGGGGTACAATGAGCAGTTCTTC; CDR3 protein: CASSPVTGGYNEQFF
D gene: TRBD2; clone size: -; J gene: TRBJ2-3; V gene: TRBV27; CDR3 DNA: TGTGCCAGCAGTTTCGGACTAGCGGTCACAGATACGCAGTATTTT; CDR3 protein: CASSFGLAVTDTQYF